This entry lists 32 T cell receptor beta chains sequenced from one sample in a study of PD-1 blockade in classical Hodgkin lymphoma. The assay was immunoSEQ multiplex PCR, and TCRdb's table has in-frame clones only and misses some. The sample lists 35,000 to 50,000 clones; under 75% were seen once. Every patient experienced relapse after autologous stem cell transplantation, and brentuximab vedotin exposure varied. Sequenced here: peripheral blood mononuclear cells (PBMCs), sampled before the second cycle of nivolumab. These receptors were obtained from a human donor with classical Hodgkin lymphoma.

The rearrangement joins TRBV27 to TRBJ1-1, with no clear D. This CDR3 spans 13 amino acids. In germline, CDR1 is MNHEY, CDR2 SMNVEV (reference sequence). V lost 2 bases, J lost 4 bases, and 8 bases lay in between. The CDR3: CASSLGGITEAFF. In DNA, the CDR3 is TGTGCCAGCAGTTTAGGAGGGATCACTGAAGCTTTCTTT.

This clone was counted a single time. This sequence joins TRBV6-1 and TRBJ2-2, with D hard to call. This CDR3 comprises 13 residues. V gave up 8 bases and J gave up 4 bases, with 11 bases separating them. CDR1 MNHNS and CDR2 SASEGT come from the germline V gene. The CDR3 reads CASVPRATGELFF. The CDR3 bases are TGTGCCAGCGTTCCAAGAGCCACCGGGGAGCTGTTTTTT.

The chain recombines TRBV25-1 with TRBJ2-1, with D tentatively TRBD1 or TRBD2 (6 bases each). This CDR3 has 13 residues. The V gene's germline CDR1 is MGHDK and CDR2 SYGVNS. V was trimmed by 7 bases and J by 8 bases, leaving 15 bases between them. CDR3 region: CASTKQRGDEQFF. The CDR3 DNA reads as TGTGCCAGCACCAAACAAAGGGGGGATGAGCAGTTCTTC.

This rearrangement joins TRBV7-2 to TRBJ1-2; D ambiguous. Germline V gene data show CDR1 as SGHTA and CDR2 as FQGNSA. V was shortened by 5 bases and J by 0 bases, with 10 bases between the two germline ends. This CDR3 has 14 amino acids. CDR3 nucleotide sequence: TGTGCCAGCAGCAAGGCCTTAGCTAACTATGGCTACACCTTC. This codes for CASSKALANYGYTF.

Only a few counts were recorded for this clone. The V and J genes are TRBV4-1 and TRBJ2-7; tentatively, D is TRBD1 (6 bases). Germline assignment: CDR1 MGHRA and CDR2 YSYEKL. The CDR3 is made up of 14 amino acids. V lost 0 bases, J lost 1 base, and 7 bases lay in between. The chain's CDR3 is CASSQEDSSYEQYF. In DNA form, the CDR3 reads TGCGCCAGCAGCCAAGAGGACAGTTCCTACGAGCAGTACTTC.

DNA of the CDR3: TGTGCCAGCAGCCCCCGGGACAGGGATCAAGAGACCCAGTACTTC. Encoded protein: CASSPRDRDQETQYF. This sequence joins TRBV7-9 and TRBJ2-5, with 9 bases aligning to TRBD1. Germline V gene sequence: CDR1 SEHNR, CDR2 FQNEAQ (reference sequence). The CDR3 is 15 amino acids. J gave up 2 bases and V 5 bases, and 6 bases lay outside the gene matches.

The chain links TRBV7-2 to TRBJ2-2; D unresolved. CDR1 and CDR2 (germline): SGHTA, FQGNSA. The CDR3 is made up of 13 amino acids. Trimming pared 5 bases from V and 6 bases from J, leaving 10 bases between. The CDR3 loop reads CASSTWYSGELFF. In DNA, the CDR3 is TGTGCCAGCAGCACTTGGTATTCCGGGGAGCTGTTTTTT.

The gene calls are TRBV2 and TRBJ2-7, with D perhaps matching TRBD1 or TRBD2 (6 bases each). Germline CDR1 and CDR2: SNHLY and FYNNEI. The V gene lost 0 bases and the J gene lost 5 bases, with 17 bases spanning the gap. The CDR3 spans 16 residues. In DNA, the CDR3 is TGTGCCAGCAGTGAAGCGGTGTGGGCAGGGGAGGACGAGCAGTACTTC. Amino acid sequence: CASSEAVWAGEDEQYF.

V usage is TRBV6-5 and J usage is TRBJ2-5; TRBD1 matches 7 bases. Germline-derived CDR1 and CDR2 are MNHEY and SVGAGI. The CDR3 totals 14 residues. With V trimmed by 5 bases and J by 5 bases, 8 bases remained unmatched. The CDR3 sequence: CASSKNTGEETQYF. For the CDR3, the DNA is TGTGCCAGCAGTAAAAATACAGGGGAGGAGACCCAGTACTTC.

This chain connects TRBV27 to TRBJ1-3; a weak D match, TRBD1 (5 bases). The V gene's germline CDR1 is MNHEY and CDR2 SMNVEV (reference sequence). CDR3 length: 12 amino acids. V was cut by 11 bases and J by 4 bases, with 12 bases left in between. Here the CDR3 DNA reads TGTGCCTCAGGGAGGGTCGGAAACACCATATATTTT. It specifies CASGRVGNTIYF.

This clone came up a few times. This chain links TRBV5-4 with TRBJ2-7; D ambiguous. The CDR3 totals 11 residues. Germline V CDR1 and CDR2: SGHNT, YYREEE (reference sequence). V lost 6 bases and J lost 7, with 11 bases in between. The CDR3 DNA reads as TGTGCCAGCAACCCGACGAGGGAGCAGTACTTC. Encoded protein: CASNPTREQYF.

The chain employs TRBV15 and TRBJ2-3; D gene unclear. The CDR3 is made up of 12 amino acids. CDR1 LNHNV and CDR2 YYDKDF come from the germline V gene (reference sequence). V lost 5 bases and J lost 6, with 9 bases in between. The CDR3 here is CATSPRVDTQYF. CDR3 coding DNA: TGTGCCACCAGCCCCCGGGTGGATACGCAGTATTTT. Variable domain in full (rest from reference TRBV15 and TRBJ2-3): DAMVIQNPRYQVTQFGKPVTLSCSQTLNHNVMYWYQQKSSQAPKLLFHYYDKDFNNEADTPDNFQSRRPNTSFCFLDIRSPGLGDTAMYLCATSPRVDTQYFGPGTRLTVL.

In this sample, this clone turned up a few times. The CDR3 protein is CASSSPRSSDKNIQYF. CDR3 bases: TGTGCCAGCAGCTCCCCCAGGAGCAGCGACAAAAACATTCAGTACTTC. V usage is TRBV7-9 and J usage is TRBJ2-4; D is undetermined. V was clipped by 4 bases and J by 3 bases, with 16 bases between them. Germline CDR1 SEHNR, CDR2 FQNEAQ (reference sequence). The CDR3 consists of 16 residues.

The chain employs TRBV6-4 and TRBJ2-3; 9 bases match TRBD2. Germline lookup yields CDR1 MRHNA and CDR2 SNTAGT. The CDR3 spans 15 residues. J was trimmed by 6 bases and V by 6 bases; bases with no gene match: 10. The CDR3 bases are TGTGCCAGCAGGTCCGCTAGCGGGACCGTGGATACGCAGTATTTT. Protein sequence: CASRSASGTVDTQYF.

The genes are TRBV25-1 and TRBJ2-5; 7 bases map to TRBD1. The CDR3 loop spans 15 amino acids. Germline assignment: CDR1 MGHDK and CDR2 SYGVNS. V was clipped by 3 bases and J by 5 bases; unmatched bases: 9. In nucleotides, the CDR3 is TGTGCCAGCAGTGATCCACAGGGGCGGTTGGAGACCCAGTACTTC. Its protein product is CASSDPQGRLETQYF.

The chain combines TRBV5-6 with TRBJ1-5; D call uncertain. V was pared by 3 bases and J by 4 bases, with 11 bases between. The CDR3 is made up of 14 amino acids. The V gene's germline CDR1 is SGHDT and CDR2 YYEEEE. The DNA for the CDR3 is TGTGCCAGCAGCTCCCTTTGGGGTAATCAGCCCCAGCATTTT. This gives the protein CASSSLWGNQPQHF.

This clone was detected once. The chain recombines TRBV19 with TRBJ1-5, with TRBD1 matching 9 bases. V was clipped by 10 bases and J by 7 bases; unmatched bases: 17. Germline V gene data show CDR1 as LNHDA and CDR2 as SQIVND (reference sequence). CDR3 length: 16 amino acids. The CDR3 spells CATKVTGTGKGQPQHF. In nucleotides, the CDR3 is TGTGCCACCAAGGTGACCGGGACAGGGAAGGGCCAGCCCCAGCATTTT.

The gene calls are TRBV6-5 and TRBJ1-4; the match to TRBD1 covers 7 bases. The germline gives CDR1 MNHEY, CDR2 SVGAGI. The CDR3 loop spans 13 amino acids. V shed 9 bases, J shed 10 bases, and the junction held 11 bases outside the gene matches. The CDR3, as DNA: TGTGCCAGTTCCGACAGGGTTGGCGCAAAACTGTTTTTT. Translation: CASSDRVGAKLFF.

The count of this clone is one. The chain links TRBV5-6 to TRBJ2-7; 8 bases line up with TRBD2. The germline gives CDR1 SGHDT, CDR2 YYEEEE. Germline trimming cut 4 bases from V and 3 bases from J; bases unmatched to any gene: 6. This CDR3 is built from 14 residues. The CDR3, as DNA: TGTGCCAGCAGCAATAGCGGGATAGTCTACGAGCAGTACTTC. This gives the protein CASSNSGIVYEQYF.

The chain links TRBV5-4 to TRBJ2-3; TRBD1 agrees at 9 bases. The V gene end was trimmed by 3 bases and the J gene end by 2 bases; junction bases not matched to a gene: 7. The CDR3 is made up of 16 amino acids. The germline gives CDR1 SGHNT, CDR2 YYREEE (reference sequence). DNA of the CDR3: TGTGCCAGCAGCTCAGACCGGGACAGGGTCACAGATACGCAGTATTTT. Protein: CASSSDRDRVTDTQYF. The variable domain in full, completed from reference TRBV5-4 and TRBJ2-3, reads ETGVTQSPTHLIKTRGQQVTLRCSSQSGHNTVSWYQQALGQGPQFIFQYYREEENGRGNFPPRFSGLQFPNYSSELNVNALELDDSALYLCASSSDRDRVTDTQYFGPGTRLTVL.

The chain recombines TRBV19 with TRBJ1-1; 9 nucleotides align to TRBD1. Germline-derived CDR1 and CDR2 are LNHDA and SQIVND (reference sequence). After removal of 9 bases from V and 11 bases from J, the junction contained 7 bases not matched to a gene. This CDR3 contains 11 residues. The CDR3 DNA is TGTGCCAGCCGGACAGGGGAAGATGCTTTCTTT. Its translation is CASRTGEDAFF.

The rearrangement uses TRBV5-3 and TRBJ2-1, with TRBD2 identical over 13 bases. TRBV5-3 is flagged as an ORF with uncertain function. The CDR3 loop spans 18 amino acids. The V gene end was trimmed by 1 base and the J gene end by 3 bases; junction bases not matched to a gene: 7. The CDR3 DNA is TGTGCCAGAAGCTTGAGGACTAGCGGGAGTGGGTGCTACAATGAGCAGTTCTTC. Its protein is CARSLRTSGSGCYNEQFF.

The chain combines TRBV27 with TRBJ2-1; D gene uncertain. V was pared by 5 bases and J by 5 bases, with 13 bases between. CDR1 is MNHEY, CDR2 SMNVEV, per germline (reference sequence). The CDR3 spans 14 residues. DNA of the CDR3: TGTGCCAGCAGTCTAGGATACAGCGACAATGAGCAGTTCTTC. This sequence encodes CASSLGYSDNEQFF.

V gene TRBV19 combines with J gene TRBJ1-2; unclear D gene. With 0 bases removed from V and 1 base from J, the gap between germline ends came to 3 bases. The V gene's germline CDR1 is LNHDA and CDR2 SQIVND (reference sequence). This CDR3 has 13 amino acids. DNA of the CDR3: TGTGCCAGTAGTATAGACCTTAACTATGGCTACACCTTC. Its translation: CASSIDLNYGYTF.

The chain combines TRBV7-3 with TRBJ2-3; no clear D. Germline lookup yields CDR1 SGHTA and CDR2 FQGTGA. The V end lost 1 base, the J end lost 3 bases, and 8 bases lay between the germline ends. This CDR3 comprises 14 residues. The CDR3 DNA reads as TGTGCCAGCAGCTTAATGTTGTCAACAGATACGCAGTATTTT. Translating it yields CASSLMLSTDTQYF. Combining the CDR3 with reference TRBV7-3 and TRBJ2-3 gives the whole variable domain GAGVSQTPSNKVTEKGKYVELRCDPISGHTALYWYRQSLGQGPEFLIYFQGTGAADDSGLPNDRFFAVRPEGSVSTLKIQRTERGDSAVYLCASSLMLSTDTQYFGPGTRLTVL.

This chain uses TRBV12-5 with TRBJ2-3, with TRBD1 identical over 9 bases. The CDR3 runs 17 residues. The V segment lost 2 bases and the J segment 4 bases; nucleotides outside the gene matches: 10. The germline gives CDR1 LGHNT, CDR2 FRNRAP. The CDR3 DNA sequence: TGTGCTAGTGGTTTGAGCCTAAGGGACAGGGATGCAGATACGCAGTATTTT. This gives the protein CASGLSLRDRDADTQYF.

The chain joins TRBV25-1 to TRBJ1-1; possibly TRBD1 for D (6 bases). The V gene's germline CDR1 is MGHDK and CDR2 SYGVNS. Deletions cut 8 bases from V and 4 bases from J, with 23 bases between. This CDR3 is built from 16 residues. The CDR3 spells CASVKYGLGASTEAFF. The CDR3 DNA is TGTGCCAGCGTCAAATACGGTCTGGGGGCAAGCACTGAAGCTTTCTTT.

V is TRBV6-1 and J is TRBJ2-3, with D perhaps TRBD1 (6 bases). Germline values: CDR1 MNHNS, CDR2 SASEGT. The CDR3 sequence is 13 residues long. The V gene lost 7 bases and the J gene lost 5 bases, with 13 bases spanning the gap. DNA of the CDR3: TGTGCCAGCACCAGGACAGTGGAAGATACGCAGTATTTT. Its translation: CASTRTVEDTQYF.

The CDR3 spells CASSGTVYEQYF. CDR3 bases: TGCGCCAGCTCCGGGACAGTTTACGAGCAGTACTTC. This chain joins TRBV10-2 and TRBJ2-7; 7 bases map to TRBD1. The length of the CDR3 is 12 residues. Per the germline V gene, CDR1 is WSHSY and CDR2 is SAAADI. V lost 8 bases, J lost 4 bases, and 5 bases stayed unmatched.

As for this clone: In the same sample, other DNA sequences code for this CDR3. This chain joins TRBV9 and TRBJ2-3; maybe TRBD1 (5 bases). CDR1 is SGDLS, CDR2 YYNGEE, per germline. V shed 5 bases and J shed 2 bases, with 15 bases lying between them. The length of the CDR3 is 15 residues. The CDR3 nucleotides are TGTGCCAGCAGACCCGAGGCACAGGTCACAGATACGCAGTATTTT. As protein: CASRPEAQVTDTQYF.

This clone occurred a few times. The V call is TRBV27, the J call TRBJ1-6; TRBD1 aligns across 8 bases. CDR1 and CDR2 from the germline V gene are MNHEY and SMNVEV (reference sequence). CDR3 size: 13 residues. J lost 14 bases, V lost 7 bases, and 10 bases had no gene match. As DNA, the CDR3 is TGTGCCAGCACCGGGACAGGTTGGAGGGCCCTCCACTTT. It yields the protein CASTGTGWRALHF.

This clone has only a few counts. The J gene is TRBJ2-2, the V gene TRBV29-1, with D tentatively TRBD1 (6 bases). The CDR3 is 13 residues long. Germline loops: CDR1 SQVTM, CDR2 ANQGSEA. The germline V and J ends were trimmed by 4 bases and 5 bases, with 11 bases remaining between them. The CDR3 protein is CSVAQTGTGELFF. The DNA for the CDR3 is TGCAGCGTTGCTCAAACAGGGACCGGGGAGCTGTTTTTT.